This T cell receptor beta chain was sequenced in a study of blood T cell repertoires in COVID-19. About the research overall: Acute-phase and convalescent COVID-19 samples originated in the United States, Italy and Spain. PBMCs, B-cell-depleted T cells, or T cells were the source of the cDNA or gDNA that made up the material.

Repertoires were generated with immunoSEQ multiplex PCR, while TCRdb's copy carries only in-frame clones and drops some. Here the sample spans around 250,000 clones, around 83% being singletons. The CDR3 sequence is 15 residues long. The V gene end was trimmed by 4 bases and the J gene end by 6 bases; junction bases not matched to a gene: 5. Per the germline V gene, CDR1 is SEHNR and CDR2 is FQNEAQ (reference sequence). The chain uses TRBV7-9 and TRBJ2-2; 10 bases align to TRBD2. The sequenced sample consisted of peripheral blood. The clonotype comes from a man aged 25-45 years who had recovered from COVID-19. The CDR3 DNA reads as TGTGCCAGCAGCTACGGGAGCGGGGGGGCCGGGGAGCTGTTTTTT. It encodes CASSYGSGGAGELFF.